Listed below are T cell receptor beta chains from one sample, sequenced in a study of blood T cells in healthy people across ages. TCRdb ran MiXCR on the 5' RACE reads and lists one entry per CDR3 protein. The sample records hundreds of thousands of distinct CDR3 sequences, 58% being singletons. Specimen: blood. All receptors come from a man aged 55-75 years in good health. The CDR3 runs from the conserved cysteine through the conserved F or W. The order of the fields is clone size, J gene, V gene, D gene, CDR3 DNA, CDR3 protein. D genes are given only for firm matches. Clone size is given for some rows only: seen once, a few or many times, or a class if the clone is expanded.

>.|TRBJ2-1|TRBV2|.
TGTGCCAGCAGTGTTAGAAGGGTCTCCTACAATGAGCAGTTCTTC
CASSVRRVSYNEQFF
>.|TRBJ2-5|TRBV20-1|.
TGCAGTGTCCGGGAAGGGGCCCGAGAGACCCAGTACTTC
CSVREGARETQYF
>few|TRBJ2-3|TRBV20-1|.
TGCAGTGCTCCGTGGGCCGGCACAGATACGCAGTATTTT
CSAPWAGTDTQYF
>.|TRBJ1-2|TRBV6-2/TRBV6-3|TRBD1
TGTGCCAGCAGTTATCTCCGGGACAGTGCCGGCTACACCTTC
CASSYLRDSAGYTF
>.|TRBJ2-3|TRBV20-1|TRBD2
TGCAGTGCTAGCCACCCCTTCCCCGGACTAGCGGGGGCCTCGCGGGATACGCAGTATTTT
CSASHPFPGLAGASRDTQYF
>.|TRBJ2-7|TRBV14|.
TGTGCCAGCAGCCCACAGGTGATCTCCGAGCAGTACTTC
CASSPQVISEQYF
>.|TRBJ2-3|TRBV20-1|TRBD1
TGCAGTGCTAGAGATCGTAGGACAGGGGGGGCAGATACGCAGTATTTT
CSARDRRTGGADTQYF
>.|TRBJ2-1|TRBV25-1|.
TGTGCCAGCAGTGAACTCGGCTACGAGCAGTTCTTC
CASSELGYEQFF
>few|TRBJ1-2|TRBV29-1|.
TGCAGCGCAGAACAGGGATATGGCTACACCTTC
CSAEQGYGYTF
>few|TRBJ2-1|TRBV20-1|TRBD1
TGCAGTGCTACACCGGGACAGGGTCGGGATGAGCAGTTCTTC
CSATPGQGRDEQFF
>.|TRBJ2-4|TRBV7-2|TRBD1
TGTGCCAGCAGCTTAGGGGACAGGGAGGGCAAAAACATTCAGTACTTC
CASSLGDREGKNIQYF
>.|TRBJ2-1|TRBV6-5|TRBD1
TGTGCCAGCAGCAACCCGGGACAGGTGGAGTTCTTC
CASSNPGQVEFF
>few|TRBJ2-7|TRBV5-1|TRBD2
TGCGCCAGCAGCTACGGGACTATTGCCTACGAGCAGTACTTC
CASSYGTIAYEQYF
>.|TRBJ1-1|TRBV12-3/TRBV12-4|.
TGTGCCAGCAGTTTGGGGACTGAGAACACTGAAGCTTTCTTT
CASSLGTENTEAFF